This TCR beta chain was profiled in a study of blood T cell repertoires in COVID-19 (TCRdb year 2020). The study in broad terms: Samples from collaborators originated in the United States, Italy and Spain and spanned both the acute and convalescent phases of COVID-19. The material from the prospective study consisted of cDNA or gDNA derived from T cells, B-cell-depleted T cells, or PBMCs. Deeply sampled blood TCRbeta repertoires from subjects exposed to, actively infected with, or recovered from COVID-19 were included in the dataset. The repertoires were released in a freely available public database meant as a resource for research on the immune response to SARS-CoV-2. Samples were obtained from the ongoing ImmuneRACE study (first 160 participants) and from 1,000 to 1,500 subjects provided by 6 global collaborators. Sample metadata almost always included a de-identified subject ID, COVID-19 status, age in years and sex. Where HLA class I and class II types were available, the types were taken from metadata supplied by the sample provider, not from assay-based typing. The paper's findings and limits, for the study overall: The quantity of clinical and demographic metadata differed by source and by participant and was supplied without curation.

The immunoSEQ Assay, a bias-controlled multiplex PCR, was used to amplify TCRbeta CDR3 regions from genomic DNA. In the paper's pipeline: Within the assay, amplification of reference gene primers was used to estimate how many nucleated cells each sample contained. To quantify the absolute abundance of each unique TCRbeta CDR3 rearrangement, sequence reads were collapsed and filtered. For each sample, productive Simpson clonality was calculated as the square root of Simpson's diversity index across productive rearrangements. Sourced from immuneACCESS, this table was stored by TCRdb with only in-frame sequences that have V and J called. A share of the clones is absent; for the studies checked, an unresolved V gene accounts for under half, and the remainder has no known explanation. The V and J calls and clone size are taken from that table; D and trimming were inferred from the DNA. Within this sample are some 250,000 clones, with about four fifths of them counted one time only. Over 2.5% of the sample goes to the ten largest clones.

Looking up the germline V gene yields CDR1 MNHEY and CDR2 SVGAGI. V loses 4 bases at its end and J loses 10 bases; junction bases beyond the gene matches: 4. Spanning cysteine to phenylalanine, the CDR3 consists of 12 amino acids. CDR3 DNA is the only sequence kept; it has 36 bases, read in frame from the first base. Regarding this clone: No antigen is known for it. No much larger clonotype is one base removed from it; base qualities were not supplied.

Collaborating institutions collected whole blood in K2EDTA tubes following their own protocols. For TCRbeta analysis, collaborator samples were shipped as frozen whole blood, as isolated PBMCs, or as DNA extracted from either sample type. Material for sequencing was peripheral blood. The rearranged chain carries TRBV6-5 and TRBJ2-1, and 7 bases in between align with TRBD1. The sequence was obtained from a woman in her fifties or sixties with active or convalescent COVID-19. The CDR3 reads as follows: CASSSWTGEQFF. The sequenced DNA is TGTGCCAGCAGTTCTTGGACAGGAGAGCAGTTCTTC.